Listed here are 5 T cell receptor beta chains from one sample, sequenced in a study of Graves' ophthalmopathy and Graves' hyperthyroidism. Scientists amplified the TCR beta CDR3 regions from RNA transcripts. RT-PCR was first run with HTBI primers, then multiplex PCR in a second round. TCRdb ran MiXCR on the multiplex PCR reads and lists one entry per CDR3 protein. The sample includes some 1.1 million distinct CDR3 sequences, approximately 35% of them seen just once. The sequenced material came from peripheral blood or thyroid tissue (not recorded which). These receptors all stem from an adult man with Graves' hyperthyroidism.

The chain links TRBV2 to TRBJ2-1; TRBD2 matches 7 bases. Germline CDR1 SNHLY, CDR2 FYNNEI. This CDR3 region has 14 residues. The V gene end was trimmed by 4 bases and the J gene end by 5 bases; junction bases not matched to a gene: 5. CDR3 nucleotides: TGTGCCAGCAGTGTGGCGGGAGCTCACAATGAGCAGTTCTTC. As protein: CASSVAGAHNEQFF. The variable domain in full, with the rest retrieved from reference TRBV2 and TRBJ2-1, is EPEVTQTPSHQVTQMGQEVILRCVPISNHLYFYWYRQILGQKVEFLVSFYNNEISEKSEIFDDQFSVERPDGSNFTLKIRSTKLEDSAMYFCASSVAGAHNEQFFGPGTRLTVL.

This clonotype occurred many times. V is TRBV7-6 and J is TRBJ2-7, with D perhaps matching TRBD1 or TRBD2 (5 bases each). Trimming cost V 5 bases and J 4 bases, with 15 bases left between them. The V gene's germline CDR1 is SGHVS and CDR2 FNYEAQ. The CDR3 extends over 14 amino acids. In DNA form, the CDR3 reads TGTGCCAGCAGCAAAACCGGGACCAGTTACGAGCAGTACTTC. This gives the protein CASSKTGTSYEQYF.

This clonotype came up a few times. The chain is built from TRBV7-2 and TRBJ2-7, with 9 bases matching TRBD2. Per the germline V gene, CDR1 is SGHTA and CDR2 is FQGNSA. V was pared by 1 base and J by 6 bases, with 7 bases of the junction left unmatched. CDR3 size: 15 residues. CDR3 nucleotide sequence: TGTGCCAGCAGCTTAGTGACTCAAGCGGGAGGCGAGCAGTACTTC. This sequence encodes CASSLVTQAGGEQYF. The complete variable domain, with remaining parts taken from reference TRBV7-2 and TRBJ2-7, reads GAGVSQSPSNKVTEKGKDVELRCDPISGHTALYWYRQSLGQGLEFLIYFQGNSAPDKSGLPSDRFSAERTGGSVSTLTIQRTQQEDSAVYLCASSLVTQAGGEQYFGPGTRLTVT.

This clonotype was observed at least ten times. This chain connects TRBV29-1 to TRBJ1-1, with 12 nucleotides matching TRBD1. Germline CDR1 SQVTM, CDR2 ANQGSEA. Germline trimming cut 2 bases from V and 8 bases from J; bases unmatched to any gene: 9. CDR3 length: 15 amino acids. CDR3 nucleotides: TGCAGCGTTGAAAAGGGGGACAGGGGGCGAGCCGAAGCTTTCTTT. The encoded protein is CSVEKGDRGRAEAFF.

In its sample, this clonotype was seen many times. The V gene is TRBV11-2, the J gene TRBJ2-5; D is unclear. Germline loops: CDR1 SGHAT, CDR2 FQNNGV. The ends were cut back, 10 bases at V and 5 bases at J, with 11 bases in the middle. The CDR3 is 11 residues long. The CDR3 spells CATTAGETQYF. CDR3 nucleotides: TGTGCCACCACCGCCGGCGAGACCCAGTACTTC.